This is a list of T cell receptor beta chains from one sample in a study of PD-1 blockade in classical Hodgkin lymphoma. This table comes from immunoSEQ multiplex PCR, and its TCRdb copy is limited to in-frame clones, with some not included. The profile covers some 95,000 clones, with 85% to 90% appearing a single time and roughly a tenth taken by the ten largest. This specimen was peripheral blood mononuclear cells (PBMCs), taken before the second cycle of nivolumab. The source is a human donor with classical Hodgkin lymphoma. The CDR3 runs from the conserved cysteine through the conserved F or W. The D gene is left open where the match is weak. Only some rows state a clone size, as once, few, many or a class for expanded clones.

TRBV14	TRBD2	TRBJ2-2	NA	CASSQEGGSGELFF	TGTGCCAGCAGCCAAGAGGGAGGGTCCGGGGAGCTGTTTTTT
TRBV5-1	NA	TRBJ2-4	NA	CASSPGGGRSIQYF	TGCGCCAGCAGCCCGGGTGGGGGGCGGAGCATTCAGTACTTC
TRBV5-6	TRBD1	TRBJ2-7	NA	CASSRDRAYEQYF	TGTGCCAGCAGCCGGGACAGGGCTTACGAGCAGTACTTC
TRBV5-1	TRBD2	TRBJ2-2	NA	CASSLVPGLAGPGELFF	TGCGCCAGCAGCTTGGTACCGGGACTAGCGGGACCCGGGGAGCTGTTTTTT
TRBV6-6	NA	TRBJ2-3	NA	CASSYKPYTDTQYF	TGTGCCAGCAGTTACAAACCCTACACAGATACGCAGTATTTT
TRBV19	NA	TRBJ2-2	NA	CASTYPGRNTGELFF	TGTGCCAGCACTTATCCAGGACGCAACACCGGGGAGCTGTTTTTT
TRBV27	TRBD1	TRBJ1-4	NA	CASSSGTENEKLFF	TGTGCCAGCAGTTCCGGGACAGAGAATGAAAAACTGTTTTTT
TRBV5-1	TRBD2	TRBJ2-2	few	CASSPSASGGAGELFF	TGCGCCAGCAGCCCATCAGCTAGCGGAGGGGCCGGGGAGCTGTTTTTT
TRBV5-1	NA	TRBJ2-3	NA	CASSLEGTDTQYF	TGCGCCAGCAGCTTGGAGGGCACAGATACGCAGTATTTT
TRBV10-3	NA	TRBJ1-2	NA	CAISESGGANYGYTF	TGTGCCATCAGTGAGTCGGGGGGGGCCAACTATGGCTACACCTTC
TRBV23-1	TRBD2	TRBJ2-7	NA	CASSQSRLAITYEQYF	TGCGCCAGCAGTCAATCGAGACTAGCTATAACTTACGAGCAGTACTTC